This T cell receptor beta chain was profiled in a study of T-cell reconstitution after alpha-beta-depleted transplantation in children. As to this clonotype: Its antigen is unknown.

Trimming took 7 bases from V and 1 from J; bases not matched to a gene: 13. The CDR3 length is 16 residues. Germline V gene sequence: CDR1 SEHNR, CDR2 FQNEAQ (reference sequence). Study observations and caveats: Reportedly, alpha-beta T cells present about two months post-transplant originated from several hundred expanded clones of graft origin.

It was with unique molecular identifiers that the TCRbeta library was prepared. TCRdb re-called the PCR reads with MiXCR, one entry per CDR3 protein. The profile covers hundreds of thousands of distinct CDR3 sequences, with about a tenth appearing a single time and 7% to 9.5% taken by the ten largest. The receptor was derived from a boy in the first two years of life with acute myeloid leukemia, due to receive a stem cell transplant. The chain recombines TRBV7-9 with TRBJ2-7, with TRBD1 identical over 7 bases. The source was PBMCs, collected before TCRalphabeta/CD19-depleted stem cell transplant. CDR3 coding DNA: TGTGCCAGCACCAACGTAGACAGGGATCTTTCCTACGAGCAGTACTTC. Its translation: CASTNVDRDLSYEQYF.